The source of this TCR beta chain is a study of T cells after yellow fever vaccination. MiXCR was run by TCRdb on the 5' RACE reads, yielding one entry per CDR3 protein. The profile shows more than 95,000 distinct CDR3 sequences, roughly 8.2% of them singletons. Germline CDR1 is MGHRA and CDR2 is YSYEKL. J was trimmed by 6 bases and V by 3 bases; bases with no gene match: 9. The CDR3 is 16 amino acids. This clonotype has only a few counts. Its matching antigen is unknown. General study points: Some clonotypes were seen in both the CD4 and the CD8 compartments. These made up a small share and likely arose from convergent recombination. Once the booster was given, most primary-vaccination clones reappeared, at more than 95% for CD4 and around 90% for CD8. Highly abundant clonotypes carried over from the bulk population could end up in FACS-sorted repertoires as contaminants.

The sample here was CD8+ T cells sorted from PBMCs, taken on the day of the yellow fever booster vaccination. This TCR came from a man aged 18 to 30 who received the YFV17D yellow fever vaccine. This chain links TRBV4-1 with TRBJ2-3; 10 nucleotides align to TRBD1. CDR3 region: CASSQRTGGAADTQYF. CDR3 nucleotides: TGCGCCAGCAGCCAGAGGACAGGGGGTGCCGCCGATACGCAGTATTTT.